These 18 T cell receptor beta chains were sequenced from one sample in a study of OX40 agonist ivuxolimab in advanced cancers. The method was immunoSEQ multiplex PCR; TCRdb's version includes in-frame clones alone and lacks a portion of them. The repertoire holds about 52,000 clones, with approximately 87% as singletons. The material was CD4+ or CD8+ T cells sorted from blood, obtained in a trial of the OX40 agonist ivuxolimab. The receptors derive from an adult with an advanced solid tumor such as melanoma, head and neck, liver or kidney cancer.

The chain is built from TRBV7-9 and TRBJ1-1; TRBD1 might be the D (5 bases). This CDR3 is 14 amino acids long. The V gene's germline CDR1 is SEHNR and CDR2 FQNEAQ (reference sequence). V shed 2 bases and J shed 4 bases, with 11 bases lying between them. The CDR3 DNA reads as TGTGCCAGCAGCTTACAGGGTGTGGCCACTGAAGCTTTCTTT. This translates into CASSLQGVATEAFF.

CDR3 in DNA: TGTGCCAGCAGCAGTCCGGATTTCCTATGGGTGTGCACCTTC. Translated, it gives CASSSPDFLWVCTF. The chain carries TRBV5-6 and TRBJ1-2; D gene uncertain. The CDR3 length is 14 residues. CDR1 SGHDT and CDR2 YYEEEE come from the germline V gene. Trimming took 4 bases from V and 13 from J, leaving 23 bases between them.

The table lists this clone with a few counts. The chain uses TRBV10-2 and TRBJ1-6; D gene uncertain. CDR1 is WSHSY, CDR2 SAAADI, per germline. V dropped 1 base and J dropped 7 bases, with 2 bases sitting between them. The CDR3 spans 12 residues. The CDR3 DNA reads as TGCGCCAGCAGTGAGTTGAATTCACCCCTCCACTTT. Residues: CASSELNSPLHF.

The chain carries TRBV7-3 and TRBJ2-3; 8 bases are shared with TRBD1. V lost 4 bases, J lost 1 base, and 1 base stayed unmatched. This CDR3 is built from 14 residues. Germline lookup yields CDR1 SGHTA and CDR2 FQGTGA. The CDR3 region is CASSSQGGTDTQYF. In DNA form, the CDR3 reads TGTGCCAGCAGCTCACAGGGGGGCACAGATACGCAGTATTTT.

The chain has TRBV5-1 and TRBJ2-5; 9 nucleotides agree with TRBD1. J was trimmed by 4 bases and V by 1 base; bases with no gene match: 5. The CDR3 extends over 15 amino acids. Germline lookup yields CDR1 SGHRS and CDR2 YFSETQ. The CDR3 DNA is TGCGCCAGCAGCTTGAGACCGGGACAGGGAGAGACCCAGTACTTC. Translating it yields CASSLRPGQGETQYF.

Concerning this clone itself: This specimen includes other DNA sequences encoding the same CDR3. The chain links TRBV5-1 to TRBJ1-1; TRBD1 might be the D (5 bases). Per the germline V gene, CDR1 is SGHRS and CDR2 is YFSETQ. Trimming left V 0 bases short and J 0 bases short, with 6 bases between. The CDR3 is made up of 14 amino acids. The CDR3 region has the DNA TGCGCCAGCAGCTTGGAGGGACTGAACACTGAAGCTTTCTTT. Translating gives CASSLEGLNTEAFF.

CDR3 sequence reads: CASSLARQGREKLFF. The CDR3 DNA reads as TGTGCCAGCTCACTAGCCCGACAGGGGCGTGAAAAACTGTTTTTT. The V and J genes are TRBV18 and TRBJ1-4, with TRBD1 matching over 8 bases. The germline gives CDR1 KGHSH, CDR2 LQKENI. This CDR3 spans 15 amino acids. V shed 4 bases, J shed 7 bases, and the junction held 8 bases outside the gene matches.

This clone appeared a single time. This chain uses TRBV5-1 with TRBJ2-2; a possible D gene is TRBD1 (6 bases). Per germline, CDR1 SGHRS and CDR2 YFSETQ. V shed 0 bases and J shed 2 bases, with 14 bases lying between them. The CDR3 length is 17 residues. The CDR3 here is CASSLGAGQLNTGELFF. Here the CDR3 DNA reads TGCGCCAGCAGCTTGGGGGCCGGACAGCTAAACACCGGGGAGCTGTTTTTT.

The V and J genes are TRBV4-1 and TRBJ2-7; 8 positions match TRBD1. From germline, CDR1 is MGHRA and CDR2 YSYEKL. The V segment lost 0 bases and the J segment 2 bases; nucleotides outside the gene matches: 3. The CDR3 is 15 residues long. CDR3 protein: CASSQEIQGAYEQYF. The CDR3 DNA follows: TGCGCCAGCAGCCAAGAGATACAGGGGGCCTACGAGCAGTACTTC.

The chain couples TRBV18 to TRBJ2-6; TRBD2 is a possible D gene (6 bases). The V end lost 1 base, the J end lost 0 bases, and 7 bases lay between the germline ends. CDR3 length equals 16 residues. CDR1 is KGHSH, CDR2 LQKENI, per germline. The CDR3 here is CASSPRGASGANVLTF. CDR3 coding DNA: TGTGCCAGCTCACCACGCGGGGCCTCTGGGGCCAACGTCCTGACTTTC.

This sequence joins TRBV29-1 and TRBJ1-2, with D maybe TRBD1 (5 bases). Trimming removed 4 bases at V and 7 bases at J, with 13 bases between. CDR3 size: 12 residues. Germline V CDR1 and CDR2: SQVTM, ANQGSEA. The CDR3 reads CSVGSGVTGYTF. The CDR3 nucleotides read TGCAGCGTTGGTTCGGGGGTAACTGGCTACACCTTC.

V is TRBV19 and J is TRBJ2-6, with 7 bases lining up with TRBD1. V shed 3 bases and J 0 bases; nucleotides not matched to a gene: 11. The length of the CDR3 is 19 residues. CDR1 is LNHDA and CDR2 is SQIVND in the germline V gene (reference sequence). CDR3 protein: CASSIIDGAGGSGANVLTF. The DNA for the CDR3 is TGTGCCAGTAGTATTATTGACGGTGCAGGGGGCTCTGGGGCCAACGTCCTGACTTTC.

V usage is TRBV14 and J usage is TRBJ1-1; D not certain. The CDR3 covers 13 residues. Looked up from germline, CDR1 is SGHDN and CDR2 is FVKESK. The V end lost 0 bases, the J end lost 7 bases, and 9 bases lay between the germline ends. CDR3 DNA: TGTGCCAGCAGCCAAGATCTTTCCGGTGAAGCTTTCTTT. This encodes CASSQDLSGEAFF.

CDR3 sequence reads: CASSRGLNYEQYF. The CDR3, as DNA: TGTGCCAGCAGTCGCGGACTCAACTACGAGCAGTACTTC. This chain joins TRBV6-5 and TRBJ2-7, with D perhaps matching TRBD2 (5 bases). CDR3 length: 13 amino acids. Germline V lookup: CDR1 MNHEY, CDR2 SVGAGI. V was pared by 5 bases and J by 3 bases, with 11 bases between.

Here the CDR3 reads CASSQGKESPLHF. The CDR3 nucleotides read TGTGCCAGCAGCCAAGGAAAGGAATCACCCCTCCACTTT. The chain is built from TRBV14 and TRBJ1-6, with D uncertain. This CDR3 has 13 residues. CDR1 and CDR2 from the germline V gene are SGHDN and FVKESK. V dropped 1 base and J dropped 10 bases, with 8 bases sitting between them.

CDR3 DNA sequence: TGTGCCTGTTCCGGGGGGACTAACTATGGCTACACCTTC. Its protein is CACSGGTNYGYTF. The V gene is TRBV6-1, the J gene TRBJ1-2; D possibly corresponds to TRBD1 (5 bases). Trimming removed 11 bases at V and 0 bases at J, with 13 bases between. Per the germline V gene, CDR1 is MNHNS and CDR2 is SASEGT. This CDR3 spans 13 amino acids.

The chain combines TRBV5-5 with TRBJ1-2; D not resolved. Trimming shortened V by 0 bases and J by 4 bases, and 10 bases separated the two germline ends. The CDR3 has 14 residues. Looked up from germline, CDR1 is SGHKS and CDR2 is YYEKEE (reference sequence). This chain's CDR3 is CASSLEDRLYGYTF. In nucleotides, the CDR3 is TGTGCCAGCAGCTTGGAGGATAGGCTCTATGGCTACACCTTC. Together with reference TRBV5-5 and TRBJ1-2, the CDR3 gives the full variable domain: DAGVTQSPTHLIKTRGQQVTLRCSPISGHKSVSWYQQVLGQGPQFIFQYYEKEERGRGNFPDRFSARQFPNYSSELNVNALLLGDSALYLCASSLEDRLYGYTFGSGTRLTVV.

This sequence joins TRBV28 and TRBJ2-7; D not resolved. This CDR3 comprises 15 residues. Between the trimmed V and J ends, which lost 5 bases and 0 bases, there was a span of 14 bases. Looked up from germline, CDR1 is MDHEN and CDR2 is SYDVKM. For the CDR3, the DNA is TGTGCCAGCAGTACCCGACTTCCTAGCTCCTACGAGCAGTACTTC. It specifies CASSTRLPSSYEQYF.